This TCR beta chain was found in a study of T cell repertoires in cytomegalovirus infection. Study context: It can be stated that public TCR beta signatures indicated CMV infection as well as a matching HLA type.

With regard to this clonotype: What it binds is unknown.

General observations from the study: The study identified carriers of CMV plus the relevant HLA from cumulative public TCR beta family frequency. CMV-specific HLA-C-restricted TCR beta clonotypes dominated the ex vivo response.

MiXCR, applied by TCRdb to the reads, yields one record per CDR3 protein. The top ten hold roughly 73% of the sample, which has about 63,000 distinct CDR3 sequences, 20% to 25% seen once. This clonotype was obtained from a human donor in good health (CMV status not recorded). Some clones in this sample may be carry-over from other donors' samples. Here the sequenced sample was CD8+ T cells from cultured PBMCs, taken from culture after CMV antigen stimulation.

The CDR3 spells CASSLVGQGINEQFF. The CDR3 nucleotides read TGTGCCAGCAGTCTCGTGGGACAGGGAATCAATGAGCAGTTCTTC. This rearrangement joins TRBV6-6 to TRBJ2-1, with 9 nucleotides matching TRBD1. After removal of 5 bases from V and 6 bases from J, the junction contained 8 bases not matched to a gene. Germline V gene lookup returns CDR1 MNHNY and CDR2 SVGAGI (reference sequence). The length of the CDR3 is 15 residues.